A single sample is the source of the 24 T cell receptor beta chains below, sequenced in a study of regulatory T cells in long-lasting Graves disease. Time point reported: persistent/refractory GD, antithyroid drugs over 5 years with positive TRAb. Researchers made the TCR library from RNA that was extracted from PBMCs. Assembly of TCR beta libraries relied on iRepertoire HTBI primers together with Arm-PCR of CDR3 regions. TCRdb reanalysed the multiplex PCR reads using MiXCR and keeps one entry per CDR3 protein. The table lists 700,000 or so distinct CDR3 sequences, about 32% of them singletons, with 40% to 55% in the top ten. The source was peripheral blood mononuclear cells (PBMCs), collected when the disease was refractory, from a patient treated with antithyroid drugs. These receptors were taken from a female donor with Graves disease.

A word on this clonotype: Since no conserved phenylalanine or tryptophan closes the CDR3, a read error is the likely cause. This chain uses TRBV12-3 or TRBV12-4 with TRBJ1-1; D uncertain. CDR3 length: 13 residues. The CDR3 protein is CASSLAQTGQAFY. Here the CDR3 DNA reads TGCGCCAGCAGTTTAGCGCAAACGGGTCAAGCTTTCTAT.

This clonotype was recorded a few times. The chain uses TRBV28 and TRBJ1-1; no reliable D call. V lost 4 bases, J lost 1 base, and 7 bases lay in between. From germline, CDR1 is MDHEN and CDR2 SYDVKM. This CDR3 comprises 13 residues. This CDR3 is CASSSPWNTEAFF. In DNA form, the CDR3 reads TGTGCCAGCAGTTCACCCTGGAACACTGAAGCTTTCTTT.

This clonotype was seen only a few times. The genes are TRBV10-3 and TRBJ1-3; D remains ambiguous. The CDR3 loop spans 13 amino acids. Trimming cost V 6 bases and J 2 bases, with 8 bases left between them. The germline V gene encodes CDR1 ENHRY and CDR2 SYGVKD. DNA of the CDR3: TGTGCCATCAGGGAGGGAACTGGAAACACCATATATTTT. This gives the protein CAIREGTGNTIYF.

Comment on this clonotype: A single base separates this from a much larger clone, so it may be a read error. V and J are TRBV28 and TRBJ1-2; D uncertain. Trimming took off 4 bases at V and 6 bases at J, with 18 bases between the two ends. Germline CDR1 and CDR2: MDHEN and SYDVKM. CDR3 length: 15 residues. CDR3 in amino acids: CASSSFRTVANGYTF. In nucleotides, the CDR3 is TGTGCCAGCAGTTCATTCAGGACGGTCGCTAATGGCTACACCTTC.

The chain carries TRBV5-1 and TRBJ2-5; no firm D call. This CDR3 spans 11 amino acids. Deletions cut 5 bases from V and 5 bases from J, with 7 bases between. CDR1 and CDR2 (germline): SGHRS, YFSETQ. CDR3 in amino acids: CASRLAETQYF. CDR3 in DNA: TGCGCCAGCAGGCTTGCGGAGACCCAGTACTTC. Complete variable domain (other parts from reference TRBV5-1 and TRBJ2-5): KAGVTQTPRYLIKTRGQQVTLSCSPISGHRSVSWYQQTPGQGLQFLFEYFSETQRNKGNFPGRFSGRQFSNSRSEMNVSTLELGDSALYLCASRLAETQYFGPGTRLLVL.

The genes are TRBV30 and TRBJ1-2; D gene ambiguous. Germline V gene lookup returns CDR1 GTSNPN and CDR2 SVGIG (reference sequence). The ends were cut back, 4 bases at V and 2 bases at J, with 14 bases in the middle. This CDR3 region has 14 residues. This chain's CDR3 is CAWIKPQVNYGYTF. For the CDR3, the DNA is TGTGCCTGGATTAAACCCCAGGTCAACTATGGCTACACCTTC.

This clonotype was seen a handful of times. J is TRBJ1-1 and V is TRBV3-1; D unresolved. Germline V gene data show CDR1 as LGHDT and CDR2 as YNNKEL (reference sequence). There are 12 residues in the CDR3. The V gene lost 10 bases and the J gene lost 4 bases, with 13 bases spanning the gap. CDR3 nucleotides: TGTGCCACAGCCGGGGTGGGCACTGAAGCTTTCTTT. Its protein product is CATAGVGTEAFF.

The CDR3 DNA sequence: TGCGCCAGCAGCCAAGTTGCCGGTGCGACTTTCTCCTACGAGCAGTACTTC. It encodes CASSQVAGATFSYEQYF. The chain combines TRBV4-1 with TRBJ2-7; D is unclear. The CDR3 runs to 17 residues. Germline V CDR1 and CDR2: MGHRA, YSYEKL. V was shortened by 1 base and J by 0 bases, with 16 bases between the two germline ends.

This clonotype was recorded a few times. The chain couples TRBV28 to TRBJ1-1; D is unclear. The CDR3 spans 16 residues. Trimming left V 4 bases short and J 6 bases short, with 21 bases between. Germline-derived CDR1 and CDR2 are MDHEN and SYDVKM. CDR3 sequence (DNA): TGTGCCAGCAGTTCCCGAATTGGAGGTTTTCCGCCTGAAGCTTTCTTT. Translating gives CASSSRIGGFPPEAFF.

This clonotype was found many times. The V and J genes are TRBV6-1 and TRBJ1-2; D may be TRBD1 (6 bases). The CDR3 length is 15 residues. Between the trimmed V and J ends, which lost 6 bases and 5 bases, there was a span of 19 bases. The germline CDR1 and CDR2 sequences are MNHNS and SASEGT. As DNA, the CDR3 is TGTGCCAGCAGAGAAAGGGGGGCAATCGAATATGGCTACACCTTC. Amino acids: CASRERGAIEYGYTF.

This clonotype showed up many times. Here the CDR3 reads CAGRQSYEQYF. In DNA, the CDR3 is TGTGCCGGGCGACAGTCCTACGAGCAGTACTTC. The rearrangement uses TRBV2 and TRBJ2-7; a weak D match, TRBD1 (5 bases). The CDR3 is made up of 11 amino acids. Trimming took off 11 bases at V and 1 base at J, with 9 bases between the two ends. CDR1 SNHLY and CDR2 FYNNEI come from the germline V gene.

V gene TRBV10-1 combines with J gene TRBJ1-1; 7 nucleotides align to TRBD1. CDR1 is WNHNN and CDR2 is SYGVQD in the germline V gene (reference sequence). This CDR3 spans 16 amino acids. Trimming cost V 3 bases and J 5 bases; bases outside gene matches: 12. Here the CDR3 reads CASSESRARGGTEAFF. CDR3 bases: TGCGCCAGCAGTGAAAGCCGGGCCAGGGGGGGAACTGAAGCTTTCTTT.

CDR3 nucleotides: TGTGCCAGCAGCGTAATTCGGGGAACTGAAGCTTTCTTT. Encoded protein: CASSVIRGTEAFF. The chain combines TRBV7-9 with TRBJ1-1; D gene unclear. CDR1 is SEHNR, CDR2 FQNEAQ, per germline (reference sequence). V gave up 5 bases and J gave up 5 bases, with 12 bases separating them. The CDR3 runs 13 residues.

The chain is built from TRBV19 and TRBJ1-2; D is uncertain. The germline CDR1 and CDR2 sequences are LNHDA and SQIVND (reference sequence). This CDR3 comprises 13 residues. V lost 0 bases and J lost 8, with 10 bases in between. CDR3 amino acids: CASSIDPLAGYTF. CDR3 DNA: TGTGCCAGTAGTATAGATCCCCTGGCCGGCTACACCTTC.

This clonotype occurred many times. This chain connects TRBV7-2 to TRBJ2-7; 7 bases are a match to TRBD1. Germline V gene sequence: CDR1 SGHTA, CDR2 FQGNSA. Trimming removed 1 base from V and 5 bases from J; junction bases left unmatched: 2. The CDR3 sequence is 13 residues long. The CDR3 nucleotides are TGTGCCAGCAGCTTAGACAGGGGAGACGAGCAGTACTTC. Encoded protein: CASSLDRGDEQYF.

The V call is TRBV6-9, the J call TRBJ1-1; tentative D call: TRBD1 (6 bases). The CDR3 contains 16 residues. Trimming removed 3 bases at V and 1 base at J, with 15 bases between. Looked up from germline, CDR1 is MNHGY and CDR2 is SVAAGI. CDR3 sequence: CASSYSPRTENTEAFF. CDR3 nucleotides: TGTGCCAGCAGTTACTCCCCCCGGACAGAGAACACTGAAGCTTTCTTT.

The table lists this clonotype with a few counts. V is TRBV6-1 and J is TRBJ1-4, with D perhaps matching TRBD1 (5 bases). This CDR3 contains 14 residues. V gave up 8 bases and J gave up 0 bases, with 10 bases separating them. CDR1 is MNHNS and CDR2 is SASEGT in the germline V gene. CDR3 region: CASGPQATNEKLFF. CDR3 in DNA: TGTGCCAGCGGACCACAGGCAACTAATGAAAAACTGTTTTTT.

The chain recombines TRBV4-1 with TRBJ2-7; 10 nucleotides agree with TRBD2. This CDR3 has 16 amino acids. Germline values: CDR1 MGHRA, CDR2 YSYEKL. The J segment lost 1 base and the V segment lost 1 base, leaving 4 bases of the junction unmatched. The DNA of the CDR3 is TGCGCCAGCAGCCAAGGACTAGCGGGCCGGTCCTACGAGCAGTACTTC. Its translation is CASSQGLAGRSYEQYF.

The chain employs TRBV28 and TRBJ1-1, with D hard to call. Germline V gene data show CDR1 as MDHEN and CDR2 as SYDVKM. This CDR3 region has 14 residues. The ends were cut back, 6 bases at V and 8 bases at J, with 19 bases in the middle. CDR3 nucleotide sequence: TGTGCCAGCAGCTTCGAGTGGGATGGTACCGAAGCTTTCTTT. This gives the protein CASSFEWDGTEAFF.

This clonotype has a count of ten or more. CDR3 region: CASSLDRGWNSPLHF. The CDR3 nucleotides are TGTGCCAGCAGTCTGGACAGGGGGTGGAATTCACCCCTCCACTTT. The V gene is TRBV28, the J gene TRBJ1-6, with TRBD1 matching over 10 bases. CDR3 length equals 15 residues. Germline loops: CDR1 MDHEN, CDR2 SYDVKM. Unmatched junction bases numbered 5, after V lost 5 bases and J lost 7 bases.

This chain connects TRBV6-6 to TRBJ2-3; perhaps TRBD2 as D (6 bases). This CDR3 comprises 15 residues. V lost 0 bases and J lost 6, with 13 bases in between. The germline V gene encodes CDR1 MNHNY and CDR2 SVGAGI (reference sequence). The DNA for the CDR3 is TGTGCCAGCAGTTACTCGGCGGGAACGATTGATACGCAGTATTTT. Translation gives CASSYSAGTIDTQYF.

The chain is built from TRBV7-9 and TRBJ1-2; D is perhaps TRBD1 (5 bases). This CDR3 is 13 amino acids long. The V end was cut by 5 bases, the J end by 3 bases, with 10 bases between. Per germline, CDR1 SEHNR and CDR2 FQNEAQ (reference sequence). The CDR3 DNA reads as TGTGCCAGCAGCCAGGGCTACTACTATGGCTACACCTTC. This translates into CASSQGYYYGYTF.

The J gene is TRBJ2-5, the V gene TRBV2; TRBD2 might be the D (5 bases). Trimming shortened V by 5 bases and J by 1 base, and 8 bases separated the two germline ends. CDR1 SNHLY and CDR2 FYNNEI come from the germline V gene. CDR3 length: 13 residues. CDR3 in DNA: TGTGCCAGCAGTTGGACTGGCCAAGAGACCCAGTACTTC. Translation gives CASSWTGQETQYF.

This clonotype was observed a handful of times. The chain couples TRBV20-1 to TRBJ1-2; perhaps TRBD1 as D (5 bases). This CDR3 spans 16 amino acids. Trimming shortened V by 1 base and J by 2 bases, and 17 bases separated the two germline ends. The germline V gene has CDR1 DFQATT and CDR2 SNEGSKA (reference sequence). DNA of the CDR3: TGCAGTGCTAGAGTCCCCAGAGGGACGGCCAACTATGGCTACACCTTC. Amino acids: CSARVPRGTANYGYTF.